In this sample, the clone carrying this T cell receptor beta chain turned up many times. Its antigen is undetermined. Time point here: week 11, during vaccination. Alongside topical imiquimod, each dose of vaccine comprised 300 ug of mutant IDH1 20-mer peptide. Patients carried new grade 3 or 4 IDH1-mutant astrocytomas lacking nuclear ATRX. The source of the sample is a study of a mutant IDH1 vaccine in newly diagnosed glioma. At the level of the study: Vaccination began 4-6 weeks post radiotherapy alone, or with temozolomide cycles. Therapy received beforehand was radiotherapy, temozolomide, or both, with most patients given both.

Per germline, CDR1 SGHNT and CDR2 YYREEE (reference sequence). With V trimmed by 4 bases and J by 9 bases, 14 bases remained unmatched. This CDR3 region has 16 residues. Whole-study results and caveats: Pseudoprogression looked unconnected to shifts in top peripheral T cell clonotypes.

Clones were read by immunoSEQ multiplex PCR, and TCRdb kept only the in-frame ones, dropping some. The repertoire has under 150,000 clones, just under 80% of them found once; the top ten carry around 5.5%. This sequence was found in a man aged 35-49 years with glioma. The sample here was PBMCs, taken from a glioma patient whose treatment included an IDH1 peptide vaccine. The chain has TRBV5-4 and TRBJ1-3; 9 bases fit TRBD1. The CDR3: CASSLKGTGSFGTIYF. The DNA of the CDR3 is TGTGCCAGCAGCCTGAAGGGGACAGGGTCCTTTGGCACCATATATTTT. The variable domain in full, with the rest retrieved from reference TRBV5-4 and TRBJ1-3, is ETGVTQSPTHLIKTRGQQVTLRCSSQSGHNTVSWYQQALGQGPQFIFQYYREEENGRGNFPPRFSGLQFPNYSSELNVNALELDDSALYLCASSLKGTGSFGTIYFGEGSWLTVV.